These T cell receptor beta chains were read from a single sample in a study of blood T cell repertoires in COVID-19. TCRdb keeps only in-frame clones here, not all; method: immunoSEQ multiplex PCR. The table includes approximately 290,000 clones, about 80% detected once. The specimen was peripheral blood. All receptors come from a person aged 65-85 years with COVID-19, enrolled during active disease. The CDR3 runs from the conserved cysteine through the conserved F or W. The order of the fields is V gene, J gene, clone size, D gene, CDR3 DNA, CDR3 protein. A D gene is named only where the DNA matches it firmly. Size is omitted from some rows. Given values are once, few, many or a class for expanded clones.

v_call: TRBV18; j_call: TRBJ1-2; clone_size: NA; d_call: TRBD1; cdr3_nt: TGTGCCAGCTCACCTACCGGGACAGGGGTATCTGGCTACACCTTC; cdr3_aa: CASSPTGTGVSGYTF
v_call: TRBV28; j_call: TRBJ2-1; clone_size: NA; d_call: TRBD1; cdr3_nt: TGTGCCAGCAGATCCCCCGACAGGGCCCAGTTCTTC; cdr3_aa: CASRSPDRAQFF
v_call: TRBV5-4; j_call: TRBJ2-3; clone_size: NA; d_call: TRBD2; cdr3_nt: TGTGCCAGCAGCCCAGCGGGGGGGTCTAGCGATACGCAGTATTTT; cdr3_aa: CASSPAGGSSDTQYF
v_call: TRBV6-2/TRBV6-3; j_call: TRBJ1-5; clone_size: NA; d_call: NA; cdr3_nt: TGTGCCAGCAGCAAAGGGAGGGCGACTGTAGCCATCAAGCCCCAGCATTTT; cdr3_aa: CASSKGRATVAIKPQHF
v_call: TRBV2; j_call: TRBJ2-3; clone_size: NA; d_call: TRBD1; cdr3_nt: TGTGCCAGCAGTCAGGGGGACGGCTTTACGCAGTATTTT; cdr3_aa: CASSQGDGFTQYF
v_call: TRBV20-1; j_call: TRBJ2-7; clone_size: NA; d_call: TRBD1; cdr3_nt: TGCAGTGCGAGGACAGGGTACGAGCAGTACTTC; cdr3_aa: CSARTGYEQYF
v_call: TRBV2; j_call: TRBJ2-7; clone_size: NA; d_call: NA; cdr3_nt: TGTGCCAGCAGACGTGAGGCGGCGGATACCTACGAGCAGTACTTC; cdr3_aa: CASRREAADTYEQYF
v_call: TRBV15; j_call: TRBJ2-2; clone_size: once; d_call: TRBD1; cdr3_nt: TGTGCCACCAGCAGACATTGGGGCGGTGAGGGACAGGAGAAACCCGGGGAGCTGTTTTTT; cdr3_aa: CATSRHWGGEGQEKPGELFF
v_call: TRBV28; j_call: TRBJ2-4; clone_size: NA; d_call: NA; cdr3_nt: TGTGCCAGCAGTCCAGGTTCTAACATTCAGTACTTC; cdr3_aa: CASSPGSNIQYF
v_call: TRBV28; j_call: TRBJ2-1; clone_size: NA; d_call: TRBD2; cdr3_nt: TGTGCCAGCAGTTTACTAGCGGGAGCAGGGAATGAGCAGTTCTTC; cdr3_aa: CASSLLAGAGNEQFF
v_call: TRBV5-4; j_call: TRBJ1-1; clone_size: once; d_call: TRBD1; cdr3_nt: TGTGCCAGCATACCCGACCGGGACAGGGGGCTGAACACTGAAGCTTTCTTT; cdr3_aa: CASIPDRDRGLNTEAFF
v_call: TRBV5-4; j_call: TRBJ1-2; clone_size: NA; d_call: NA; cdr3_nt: TGTGCCAGCAGCCTGGAGGGGATAGGAAACTATGGCTACACCTTC; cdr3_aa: CASSLEGIGNYGYTF
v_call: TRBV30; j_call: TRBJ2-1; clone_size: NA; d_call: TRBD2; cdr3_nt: TGTGCCTGGAGTGTAGGGACTCAGCGGGACGAGCAGTTCTTC; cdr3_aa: CAWSVGTQRDEQFF
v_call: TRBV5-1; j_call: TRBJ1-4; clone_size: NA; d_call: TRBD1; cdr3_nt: TGCGCCAGCAGCCGCGAGGGACAGTTCAATGAAAAACTGTTTTTT; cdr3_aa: CASSREGQFNEKLFF
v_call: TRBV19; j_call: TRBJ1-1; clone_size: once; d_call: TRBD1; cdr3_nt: TGTGCCAGTACCCCCGACAGGGGGCACACTGAAGCTTTCTTT; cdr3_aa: CASTPDRGHTEAFF
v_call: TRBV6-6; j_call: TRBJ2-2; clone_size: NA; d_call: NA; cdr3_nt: TGTGCCAGCAGCCGAATCGCCGGGGAGCTGTTTTTT; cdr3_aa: CASSRIAGELFF
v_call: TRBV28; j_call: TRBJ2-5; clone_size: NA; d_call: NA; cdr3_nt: TGTGCCAGCAGTTTCAGGGGACCGGGTCGAGAGACCCAGTACTTC; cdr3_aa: CASSFRGPGRETQYF
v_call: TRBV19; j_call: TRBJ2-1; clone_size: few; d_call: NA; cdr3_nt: TGTGCCAGTAGTATGCGGTCAAGCTCCTACAATGAGCAGTTCTTC; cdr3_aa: CASSMRSSSYNEQFF
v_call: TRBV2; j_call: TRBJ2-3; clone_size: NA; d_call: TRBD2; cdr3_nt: TGTGCCAGCGGTCTAGCGGACGGTACGCAGTATTTT; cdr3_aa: CASGLADGTQYF
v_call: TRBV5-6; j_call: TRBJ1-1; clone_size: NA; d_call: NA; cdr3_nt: TGTGCCAGCAGCAGAGTCTCAACAGGAAAGAGAGAAGCTTTCTTT; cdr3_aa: CASSRVSTGKREAFF
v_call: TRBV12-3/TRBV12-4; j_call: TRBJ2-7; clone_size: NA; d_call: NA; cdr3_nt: TGTGCCAGCAGCAGGGATGCCTACGAGCAGTACTTC; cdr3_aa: CASSRDAYEQYF
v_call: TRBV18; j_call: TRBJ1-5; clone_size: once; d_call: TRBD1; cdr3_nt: TGTGCCAGCTCAGGGGGACAGGGACAGCCCCAGCATTTT; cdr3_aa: CASSGGQGQPQHF
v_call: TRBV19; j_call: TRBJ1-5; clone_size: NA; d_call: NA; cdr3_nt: TGTGCCAGTAGTATAGATACCCTCGGCCCGGGTCAGCCCCAGCATTTT; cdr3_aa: CASSIDTLGPGQPQHF
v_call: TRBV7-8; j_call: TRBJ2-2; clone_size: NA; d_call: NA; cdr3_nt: TGTGCCAGCAGCTTAGTTGGCAGCCGGGACACCGGGGAGCTGTTTTTT; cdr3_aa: CASSLVGSRDTGELFF
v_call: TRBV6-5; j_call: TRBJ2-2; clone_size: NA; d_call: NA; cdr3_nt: TGTGCCAGTCGGGTTACAGGGTACGGGGAGCTGTTTTTT; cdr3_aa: CASRVTGYGELFF
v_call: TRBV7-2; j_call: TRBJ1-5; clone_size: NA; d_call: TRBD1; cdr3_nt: TGTGCCAGCAGCTTACAGGGGGATGATCAGCCCCAGCATTTT; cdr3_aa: CASSLQGDDQPQHF
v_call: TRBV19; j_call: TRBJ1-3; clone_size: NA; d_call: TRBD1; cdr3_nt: TGTGCCACCTTGGACAGGGCTGGAAACACCATATATTTT; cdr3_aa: CATLDRAGNTIYF
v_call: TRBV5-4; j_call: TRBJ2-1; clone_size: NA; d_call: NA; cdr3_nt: TGTGCCAGCAGCTTGGGGGGCAGGGGCGGTGAGCAGTTCTTC; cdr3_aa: CASSLGGRGGEQFF
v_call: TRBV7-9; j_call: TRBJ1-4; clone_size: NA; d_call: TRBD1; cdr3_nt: TGTGCCAGCAAACCCCAGGGGGCTGGGAGACTGTTTTTT; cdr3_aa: CASKPQGAGRLFF
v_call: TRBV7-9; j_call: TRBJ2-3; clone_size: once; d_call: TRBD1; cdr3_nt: TGTGCCAGCAGCCTAAGACAGGGGGCGGCAGATACGCAGTATTTT; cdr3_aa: CASSLRQGAADTQYF
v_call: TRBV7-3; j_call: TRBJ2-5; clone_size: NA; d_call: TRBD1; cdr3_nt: TGTGCCAGCAGCCCGGACAGGGGGCGCCTGGAGACCCAGTACTTC; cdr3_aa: CASSPDRGRLETQYF
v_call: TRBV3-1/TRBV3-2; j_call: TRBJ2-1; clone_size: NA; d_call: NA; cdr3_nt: TGTGCCAGCAGCCGGGACTTGGCCATCGATGAGCAGTTCTTC; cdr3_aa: CASSRDLAIDEQFF
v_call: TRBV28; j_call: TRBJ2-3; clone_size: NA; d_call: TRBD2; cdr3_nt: TGTGCCAGCAGTTTGGCTAGCGGGAGGGTAGGGGATACGCAGTATTTT; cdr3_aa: CASSLASGRVGDTQYF
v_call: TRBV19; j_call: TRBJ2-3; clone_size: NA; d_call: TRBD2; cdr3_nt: TGTGCCAGTCATAGCGGGGGGACCAAGGATACGCAGTATTTT; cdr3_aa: CASHSGGTKDTQYF
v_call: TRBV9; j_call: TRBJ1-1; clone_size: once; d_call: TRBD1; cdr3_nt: TGTGCCAGCAGCACCTTGACAGGGACGAACACTGAAGCTTTCTTT; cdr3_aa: CASSTLTGTNTEAFF
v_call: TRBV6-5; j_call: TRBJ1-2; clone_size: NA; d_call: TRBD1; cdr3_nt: TGTGCCAGCACCTATACCGGGACAGGACTCTATGGCTACACCTTC; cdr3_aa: CASTYTGTGLYGYTF
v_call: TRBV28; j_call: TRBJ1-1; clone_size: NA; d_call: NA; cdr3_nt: TGTGCCAGCAGGGAAGCGGGCACTGAAGCTTTCTTT; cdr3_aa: CASREAGTEAFF
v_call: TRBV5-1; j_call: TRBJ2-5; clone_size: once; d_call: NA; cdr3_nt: TGCGCCAGCAGCTTGGGGCCAGGTACAGAGACCCAGTACTTC; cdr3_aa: CASSLGPGTETQYF
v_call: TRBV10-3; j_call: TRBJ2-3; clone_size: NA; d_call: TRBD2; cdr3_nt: TGTGCCATCAGTGAGCCGGGACTAGCCACAGATACGCAGTATTTT; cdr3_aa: CAISEPGLATDTQYF
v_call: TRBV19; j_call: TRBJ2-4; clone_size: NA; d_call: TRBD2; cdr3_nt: TGTGCCAGTAGTATAATCACTAGCGGGATTTCCAAAAACATTCAGTACTTC; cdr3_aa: CASSIITSGISKNIQYF